This T cell receptor (beta chain) was observed in a study of vaccination and CD4 T cells after COVID-19. Study-level information: Every culture used as a control got a CEFX pool, an HIV-1 Nef pool, or no peptide.

The CDR3 covers 14 residues. CDR1 DFQATT and CDR2 SNEGSKA come from the germline V gene (reference sequence). Losses at the gene ends were 3 bases for V and 7 bases for J; bases not matched to a gene: 8. Noted treatment: roughly nine-day PBMC culture with coronavirus spike peptide pools or control peptides (ViraFEST assay). The authors cultured two million PBMCs per well with roughly 10 IU/ml IL-2 and about 10 ug/ml peptide pools. This clonotype was detected once. Antigen specificity is unknown. Researchers used the Oncomine TCR Beta short-read assay to sequence DNA from cultured CD4+ T cells. After culture, CD4+ T cells served as the source for genomic DNA extraction. TCRdb recomputed calls from the PCR reads with MiXCR, one row per CDR3 protein. The data hold roughly 13,000 distinct CDR3 sequences, with around 53% observed a single time.

The chain links TRBV20-1 to TRBJ2-7; 11 bases align to TRBD2. Sequenced here: CD4+ T cells from blood, cultured in vitro, sampled before SARS-CoV-2 vaccination. The source of this sequence is a human donor who had recovered from COVID-19. The CDR3 sequence: CSARALAGGGEQYF. For the CDR3, the DNA is TGCAGTGCTAGGGCGCTAGCGGGGGGTGGGGAGCAGTACTTC.